The present TCR beta chain was sequenced within a study of HIV-infected patients and healthy controls. In TCRdb, the 5' RACE reads were re-called with MiXCR into one record per CDR3 protein. The sample has 18,000 or so distinct CDR3 sequences, roughly 19% seen once. This CDR3 contains 14 residues. CDR1 DFQATT and CDR2 SNEGSKA come from the germline V gene (reference sequence). The ends were cut back, 7 bases at V and 7 bases at J, with 20 bases in the middle. This sequence joins TRBV20-1 and TRBJ1-5, with D possibly matching TRBD1 (6 bases). The sequenced material came from CD8+ T cells from blood. This TCR was sampled from a human donor in good health. The chain's CDR3 is CSEPLWGHRQPQHF. As DNA, the CDR3 is TGCAGTGAGCCCCTATGGGGGCACAGGCAGCCCCAGCATTTT.